This T cell receptor (beta chain) was found in a study of blood T cell repertoires in COVID-19. Turning to the study itself: From the United States, Italy and Spain came samples of acute and convalescent COVID-19. PBMCs, B-cell-depleted T cells, or T cells provided the cDNA or gDNA that made up the material.

Living in about two dozen US areas, the participants were between roughly 18 and 90 years of age. A PCR-confirmed or clinician-diagnosed COVID-19 case had contacted exposed participants within 2 weeks of entry. Clones were read by immunoSEQ multiplex PCR, and TCRdb kept only the in-frame ones, dropping some. The table has some 340,000 clones, more than 85% seen once; the top ten hold roughly 3.6%. The CDR3 is made up of 12 amino acids. Trimming removed 3 bases at V and 3 bases at J, with 6 bases between. Germline CDR1 and CDR2: SGHNT and YYREEE (reference sequence). The chain uses TRBV5-4 and TRBJ2-5; unclear D gene. Sequenced material: PBMCs or T cells enriched from blood (not recorded which). The sequence was obtained from a woman younger than 45 who had been exposed to COVID-19. The CDR3 here is CASSSIKETQYF. CDR3 bases: TGTGCCAGCAGCTCCATCAAAGAGACCCAGTACTTC.